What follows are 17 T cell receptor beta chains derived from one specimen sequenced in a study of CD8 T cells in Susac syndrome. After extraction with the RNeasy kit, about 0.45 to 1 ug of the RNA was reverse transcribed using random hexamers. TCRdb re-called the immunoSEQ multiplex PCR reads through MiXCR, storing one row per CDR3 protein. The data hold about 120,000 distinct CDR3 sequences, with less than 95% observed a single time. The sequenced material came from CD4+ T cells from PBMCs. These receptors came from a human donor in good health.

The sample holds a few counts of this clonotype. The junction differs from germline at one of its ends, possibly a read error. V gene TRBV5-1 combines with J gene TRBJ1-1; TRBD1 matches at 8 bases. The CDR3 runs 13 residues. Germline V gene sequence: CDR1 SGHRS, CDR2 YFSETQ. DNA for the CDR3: TGTGCCAGCAGTTCTACAGGGGGCACTGAAGCTTTCTTT. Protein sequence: CASSSTGGTEAFF. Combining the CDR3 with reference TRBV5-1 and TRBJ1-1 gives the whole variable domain KAGVTQTPRYLIKTRGQQVTLSCSPISGHRSVSWYQQTPGQGLQFLFEYFSETQRNKGNFPGRFSGRQFSNSRSEMNVSTLELGDSALYLCASSSTGGTEAFFGQGTRLTVV.

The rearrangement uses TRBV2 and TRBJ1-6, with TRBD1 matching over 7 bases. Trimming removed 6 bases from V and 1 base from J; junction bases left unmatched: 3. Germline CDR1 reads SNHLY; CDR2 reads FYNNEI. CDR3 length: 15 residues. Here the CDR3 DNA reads TGTGCCAGCAGGATACAGGGGTCCTATAATTCACCCCTCCACTTT. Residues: CASRIQGSYNSPLHF.

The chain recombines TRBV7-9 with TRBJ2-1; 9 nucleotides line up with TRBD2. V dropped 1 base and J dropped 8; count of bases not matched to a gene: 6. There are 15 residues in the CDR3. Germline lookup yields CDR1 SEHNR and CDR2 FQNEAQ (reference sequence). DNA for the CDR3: TGTGCCAGCAGCTTAGATGGTCCTAGCGGGGATGAGCAGTTCTTC. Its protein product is CASSLDGPSGDEQFF.

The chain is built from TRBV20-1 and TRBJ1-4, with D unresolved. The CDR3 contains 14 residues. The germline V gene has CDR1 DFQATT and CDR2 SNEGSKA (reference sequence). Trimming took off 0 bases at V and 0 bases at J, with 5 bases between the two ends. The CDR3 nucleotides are TGCAGTGCTAGAGACACCACAACTAATGAAAAACTGTTTTTT. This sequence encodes CSARDTTTNEKLFF.

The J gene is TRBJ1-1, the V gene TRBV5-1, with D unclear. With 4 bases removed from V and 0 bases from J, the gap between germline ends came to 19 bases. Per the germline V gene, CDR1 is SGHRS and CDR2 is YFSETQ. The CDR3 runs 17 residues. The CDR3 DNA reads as TGCGCCAGCAGCCCCCAAGGGTTATGGGTATTGAACACTGAAGCTTTCTTT. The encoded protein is CASSPQGLWVLNTEAFF.

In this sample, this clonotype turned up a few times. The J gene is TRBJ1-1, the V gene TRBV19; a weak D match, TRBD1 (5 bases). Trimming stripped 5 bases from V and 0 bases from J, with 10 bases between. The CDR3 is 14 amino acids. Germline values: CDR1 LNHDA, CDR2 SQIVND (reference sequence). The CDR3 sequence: CASSLVGVNTEAFF. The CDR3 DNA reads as TGTGCCAGTAGTTTGGTAGGGGTGAACACTGAAGCTTTCTTT.

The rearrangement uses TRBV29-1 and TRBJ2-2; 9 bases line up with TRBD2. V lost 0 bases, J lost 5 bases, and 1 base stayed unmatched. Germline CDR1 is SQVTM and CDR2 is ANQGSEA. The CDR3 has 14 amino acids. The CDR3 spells CSVEETSGTGELFF. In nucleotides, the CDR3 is TGCAGCGTTGAAGAGACTAGCGGTACCGGGGAGCTGTTTTTT.

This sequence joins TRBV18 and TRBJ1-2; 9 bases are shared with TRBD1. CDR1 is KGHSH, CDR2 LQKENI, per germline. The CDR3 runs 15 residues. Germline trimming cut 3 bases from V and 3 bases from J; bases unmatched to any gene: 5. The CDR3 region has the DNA TGTGCCAGCTCACCGATCAGGACAGGGGACTATGGCTACACCTTC. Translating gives CASSPIRTGDYGYTF.

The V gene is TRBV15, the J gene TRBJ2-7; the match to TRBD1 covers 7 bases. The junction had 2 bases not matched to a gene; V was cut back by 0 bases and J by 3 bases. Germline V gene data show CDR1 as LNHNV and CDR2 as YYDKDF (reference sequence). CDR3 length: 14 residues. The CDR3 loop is CATSREWDSYEQYF. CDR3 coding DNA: TGTGCCACCAGCAGAGAGTGGGACAGCTACGAGCAGTACTTC.

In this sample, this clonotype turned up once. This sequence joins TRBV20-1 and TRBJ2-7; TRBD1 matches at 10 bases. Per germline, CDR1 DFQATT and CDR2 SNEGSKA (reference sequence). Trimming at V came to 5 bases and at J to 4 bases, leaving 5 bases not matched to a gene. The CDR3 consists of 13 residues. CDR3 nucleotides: TGCAGTGCTCATGGACAGGGGGGTTACGAGCAGTACTTC. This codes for CSAHGQGGYEQYF.

The CDR3 nucleotides read TGTGCCATCAGTGCAGATAACTACGAGCAGTACTTC. It is translated as CAISADNYEQYF. This chain links TRBV10-3 with TRBJ2-7; D is undetermined. Germline loops: CDR1 ENHRY, CDR2 SYGVKD. V lost 4 bases and J 3 bases, leaving 7 bases between the germline ends. The CDR3 runs to 12 residues.

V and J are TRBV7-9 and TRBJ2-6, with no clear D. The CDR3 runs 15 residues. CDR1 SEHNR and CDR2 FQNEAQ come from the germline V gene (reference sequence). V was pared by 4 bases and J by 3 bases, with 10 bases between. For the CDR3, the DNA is TGTGCCAGCAGCTCCCGAGGCAGTGGGGCCAACGTCCTGACTTTC. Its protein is CASSSRGSGANVLTF.

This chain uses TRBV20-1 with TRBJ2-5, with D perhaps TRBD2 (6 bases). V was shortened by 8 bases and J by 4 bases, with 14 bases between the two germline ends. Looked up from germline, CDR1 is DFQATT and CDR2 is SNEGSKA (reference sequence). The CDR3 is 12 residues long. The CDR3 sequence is CSPGAGRETQYF. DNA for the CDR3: TGCAGTCCCGGGGCGGGGCGAGAGACCCAGTACTTC.

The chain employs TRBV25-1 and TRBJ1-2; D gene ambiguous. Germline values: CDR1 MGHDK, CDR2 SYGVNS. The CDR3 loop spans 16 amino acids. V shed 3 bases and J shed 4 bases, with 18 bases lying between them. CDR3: CASSDWNTADFYGYTF. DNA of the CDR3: TGTGCCAGCAGTGATTGGAATACAGCAGACTTCTATGGCTACACCTTC.

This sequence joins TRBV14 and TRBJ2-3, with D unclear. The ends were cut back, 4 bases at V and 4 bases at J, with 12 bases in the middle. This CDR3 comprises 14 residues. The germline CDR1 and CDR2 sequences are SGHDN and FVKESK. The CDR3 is CASSPGWYADTQYF. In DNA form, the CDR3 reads TGTGCCAGCAGCCCCGGCTGGTACGCAGATACGCAGTATTTT.

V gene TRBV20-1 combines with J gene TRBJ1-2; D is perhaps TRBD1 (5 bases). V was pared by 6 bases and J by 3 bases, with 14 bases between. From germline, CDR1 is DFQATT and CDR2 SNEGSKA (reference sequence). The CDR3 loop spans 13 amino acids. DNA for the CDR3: TGCAGTGCCGGGAGGGGCATGGACTATGGCTACACCTTC. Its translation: CSAGRGMDYGYTF.

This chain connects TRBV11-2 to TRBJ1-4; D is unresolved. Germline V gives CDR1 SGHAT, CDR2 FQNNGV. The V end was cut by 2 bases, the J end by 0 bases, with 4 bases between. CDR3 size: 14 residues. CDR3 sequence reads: CASSLTPTNEKLFF. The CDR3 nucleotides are TGTGCCAGCAGCTTAACACCAACTAATGAAAAACTGTTTTTT.